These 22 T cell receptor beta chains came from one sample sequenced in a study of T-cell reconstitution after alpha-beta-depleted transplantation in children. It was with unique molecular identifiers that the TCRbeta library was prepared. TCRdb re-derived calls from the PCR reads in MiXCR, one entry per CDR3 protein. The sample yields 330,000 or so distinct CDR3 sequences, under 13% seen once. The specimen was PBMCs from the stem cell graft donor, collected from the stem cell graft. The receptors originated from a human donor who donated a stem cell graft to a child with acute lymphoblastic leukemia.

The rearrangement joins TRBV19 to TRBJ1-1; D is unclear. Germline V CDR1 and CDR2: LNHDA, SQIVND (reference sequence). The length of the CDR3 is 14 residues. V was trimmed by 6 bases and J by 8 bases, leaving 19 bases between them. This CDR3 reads CASRSSPGTAEAFF. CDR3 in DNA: TGTGCCAGTAGGTCTAGTCCCGGCACAGCAGAAGCTTTCTTT. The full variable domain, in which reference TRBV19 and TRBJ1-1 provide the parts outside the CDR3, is DGGITQSPKYLFRKEGQNVTLSCEQNLNHDAMYWYRQDPGQGLRLIYYSQIVNDFQKGDIAEGYSVSREKKESFPLTVTSAQKNPTAFYLCASRSSPGTAEAFFGQGTRLTVV.

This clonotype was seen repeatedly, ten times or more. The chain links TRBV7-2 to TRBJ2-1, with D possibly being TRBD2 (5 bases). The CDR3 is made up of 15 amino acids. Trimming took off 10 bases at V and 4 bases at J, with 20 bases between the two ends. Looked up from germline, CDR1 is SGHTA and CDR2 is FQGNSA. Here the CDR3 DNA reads TGTGCCAACAAAGCGGTTACCTACACATACAATGAGCAGTTCTTC. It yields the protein CANKAVTYTYNEQFF. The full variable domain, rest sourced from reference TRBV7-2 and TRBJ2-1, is GAGVSQSPSNKVTEKGKDVELRCDPISGHTALYWYRQSLGQGLEFLIYFQGNSAPDKSGLPSDRFSAERTGGSVSTLTIQRTQQEDSAVYLCANKAVTYTYNEQFFGPGTRLTVL.

The CDR3 spells CASSFQWRRQDYSPLHF. The CDR3 coding sequence is TGTGCCAGCAGCTTCCAGTGGAGGAGACAAGATTATTCACCCCTCCACTTT. This chain joins TRBV7-2 and TRBJ1-6; no firm D call. The CDR3 sequence is 17 residues long. CDR1 is SGHTA and CDR2 is FQGNSA in the germline V gene. V dropped 3 bases and J dropped 8 bases, with 20 bases sitting between them.

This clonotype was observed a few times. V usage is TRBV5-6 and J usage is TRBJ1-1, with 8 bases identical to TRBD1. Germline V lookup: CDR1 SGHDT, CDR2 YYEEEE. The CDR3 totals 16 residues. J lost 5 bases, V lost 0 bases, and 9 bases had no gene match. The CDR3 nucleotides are TGTGCCAGCAGCTTGGATACAGGGGGGGCGGGTACTGAAGCTTTCTTT. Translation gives CASSLDTGGAGTEAFF.

DNA for the CDR3: TGTGCCAGCAGTTCTGGACGGTCCCTTCGGACTAATGAAAAACTGTTTTTT. Its protein product is CASSSGRSLRTNEKLFF. The chain employs TRBV27 and TRBJ1-4; D gene ambiguous. The ends were cut back, 4 bases at V and 2 bases at J, with 17 bases in the middle. Germline V CDR1 and CDR2: MNHEY, SMNVEV (reference sequence). CDR3 length equals 17 residues.

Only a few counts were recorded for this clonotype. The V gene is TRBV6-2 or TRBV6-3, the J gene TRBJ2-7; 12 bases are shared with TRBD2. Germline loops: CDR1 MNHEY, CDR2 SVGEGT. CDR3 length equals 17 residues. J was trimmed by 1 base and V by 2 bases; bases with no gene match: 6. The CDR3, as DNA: TGTGCCAGCAGTTACCGCGGACTAGCGGGGATGTCCTACGAGCAGTACTTC. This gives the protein CASSYRGLAGMSYEQYF.

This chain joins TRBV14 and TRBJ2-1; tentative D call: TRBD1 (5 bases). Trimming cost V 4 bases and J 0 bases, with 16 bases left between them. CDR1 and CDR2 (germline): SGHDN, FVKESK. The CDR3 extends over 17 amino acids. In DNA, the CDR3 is TGTGCCAGCAGCCGCCGACAGAGGTCAAGCTCCTACAATGAGCAGTTCTTC. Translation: CASSRRQRSSSYNEQFF.

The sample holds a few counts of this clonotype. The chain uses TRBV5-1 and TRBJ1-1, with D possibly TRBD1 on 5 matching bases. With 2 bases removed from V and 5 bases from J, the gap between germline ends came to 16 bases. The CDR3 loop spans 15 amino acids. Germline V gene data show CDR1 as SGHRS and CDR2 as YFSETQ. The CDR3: CASSFTGPEATEAFF. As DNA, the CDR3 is TGCGCCAGCAGCTTTACAGGCCCCGAAGCTACTGAAGCTTTCTTT.

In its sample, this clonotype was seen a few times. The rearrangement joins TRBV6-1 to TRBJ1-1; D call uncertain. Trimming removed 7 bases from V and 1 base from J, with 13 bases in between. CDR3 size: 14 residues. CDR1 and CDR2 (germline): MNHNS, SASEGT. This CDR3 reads CASNVHRGNTEAFF. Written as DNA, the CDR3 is TGTGCCAGCAATGTGCACCGTGGGAACACTGAAGCTTTCTTT.

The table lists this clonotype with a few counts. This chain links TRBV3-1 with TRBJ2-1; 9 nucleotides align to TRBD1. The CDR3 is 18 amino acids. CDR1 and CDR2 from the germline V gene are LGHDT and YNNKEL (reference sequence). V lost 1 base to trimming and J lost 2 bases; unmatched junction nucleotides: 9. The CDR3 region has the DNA TGTGCCAGCAGCCAAGTCGGTGTCGACAGGGGGGCCTACAATGAGCAGTTCTTC. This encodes CASSQVGVDRGAYNEQFF.

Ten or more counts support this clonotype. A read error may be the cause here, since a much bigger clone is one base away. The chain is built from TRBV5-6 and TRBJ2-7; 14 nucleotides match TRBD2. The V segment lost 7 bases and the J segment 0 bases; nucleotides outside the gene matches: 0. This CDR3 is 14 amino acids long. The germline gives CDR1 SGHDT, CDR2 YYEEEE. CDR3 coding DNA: TGTGCCAGCGGGACTAGCGGGAGCTCCTACGAGCAGTACTTC. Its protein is CASGTSGSSYEQYF. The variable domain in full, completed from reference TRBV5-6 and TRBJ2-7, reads DAGVTQSPTHLIKTRGQQVTLRCSPKSGHDTVSWYQQALGQGPQFIFQYYEEEERQRGNFPDRFSGHQFPNYSSELNVNALLLGDSALYLCASGTSGSSYEQYFGPGTRLTVT.

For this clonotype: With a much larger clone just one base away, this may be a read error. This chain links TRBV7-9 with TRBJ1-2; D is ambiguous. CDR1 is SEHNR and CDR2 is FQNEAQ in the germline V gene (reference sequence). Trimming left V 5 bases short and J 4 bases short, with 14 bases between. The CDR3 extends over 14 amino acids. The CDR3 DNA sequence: TGTGCCAGCAGCCCGACATCGGGGAGCTATGGCTACACCTTC. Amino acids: CASSPTSGSYGYTF.

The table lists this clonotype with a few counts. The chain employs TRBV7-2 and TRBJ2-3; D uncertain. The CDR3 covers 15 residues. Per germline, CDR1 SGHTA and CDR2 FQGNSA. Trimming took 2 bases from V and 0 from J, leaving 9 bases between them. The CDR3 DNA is TGTGCCAGCAGCTTATTTTTTGTTAGCACAGATACGCAGTATTTT. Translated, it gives CASSLFFVSTDTQYF. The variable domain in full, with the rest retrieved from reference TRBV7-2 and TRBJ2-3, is GAGVSQSPSNKVTEKGKDVELRCDPISGHTALYWYRQSLGQGLEFLIYFQGNSAPDKSGLPSDRFSAERTGGSVSTLTIQRTQQEDSAVYLCASSLFFVSTDTQYFGPGTRLTVL.

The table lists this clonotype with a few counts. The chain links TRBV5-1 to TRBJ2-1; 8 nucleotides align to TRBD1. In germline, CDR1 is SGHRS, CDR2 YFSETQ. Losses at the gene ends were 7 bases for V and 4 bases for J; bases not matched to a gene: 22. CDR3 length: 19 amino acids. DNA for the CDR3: TGCGCCAGCGGCCTGGGGACAGGCGGATCCCCTTCTAGTTACAATGAGCAGTTCTTC. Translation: CASGLGTGGSPSSYNEQFF.

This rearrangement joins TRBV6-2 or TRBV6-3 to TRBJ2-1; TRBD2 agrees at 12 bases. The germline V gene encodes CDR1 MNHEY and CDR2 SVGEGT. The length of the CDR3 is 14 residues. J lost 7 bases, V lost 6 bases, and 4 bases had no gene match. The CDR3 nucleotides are TGTGCCAGCAGATTACTAGCGGGAGGAAATGAGCAGTTCTTC. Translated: CASRLLAGGNEQFF.

CDR3: CASSTSVTQYF. Here the CDR3 DNA reads TGTGCCAGCAGTACTAGTGTTACGCAGTATTTT. The chain is built from TRBV28 and TRBJ2-3; possibly TRBD2 for D (5 bases). Germline V gene data show CDR1 as MDHEN and CDR2 as SYDVKM. This CDR3 region has 11 residues. V was shortened by 5 bases and J by 8 bases, with 8 bases between the two germline ends.

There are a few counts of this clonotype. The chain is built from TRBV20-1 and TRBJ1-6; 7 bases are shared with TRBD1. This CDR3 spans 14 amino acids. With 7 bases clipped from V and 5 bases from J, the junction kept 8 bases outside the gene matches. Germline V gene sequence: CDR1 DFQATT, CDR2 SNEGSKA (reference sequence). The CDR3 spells CSVPGTANNSPLHF. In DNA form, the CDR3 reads TGCAGTGTACCCGGGACAGCCAATAATTCACCCCTCCACTTT.

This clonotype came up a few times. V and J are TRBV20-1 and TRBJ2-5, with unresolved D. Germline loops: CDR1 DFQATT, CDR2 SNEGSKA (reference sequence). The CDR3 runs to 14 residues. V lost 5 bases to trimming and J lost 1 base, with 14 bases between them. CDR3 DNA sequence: TGCAGTGCTTCACGACGGTCCGTCCAAGAGACCCAGTACTTC. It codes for CSASRRSVQETQYF.

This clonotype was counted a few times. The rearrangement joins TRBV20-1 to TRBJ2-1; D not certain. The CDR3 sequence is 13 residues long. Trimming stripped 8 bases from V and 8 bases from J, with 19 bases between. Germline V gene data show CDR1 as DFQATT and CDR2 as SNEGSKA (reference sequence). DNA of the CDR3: TGCAGTACCAAGAGACCCCCTGGCGATGAGCAGTTCTTC. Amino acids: CSTKRPPGDEQFF.

This chain's CDR3 is CASSLVSSAEQYF. The CDR3 DNA is TGTGCCAGCAGCTTAGTGAGTTCCGCCGAGCAGTACTTC. The genes are TRBV7-8 and TRBJ2-7; no clear D. V was cut by 1 base and J by 6 bases, with 10 bases left in between. This CDR3 region has 13 residues. Germline-derived CDR1 and CDR2 are SGHVS and FQNEAQ.

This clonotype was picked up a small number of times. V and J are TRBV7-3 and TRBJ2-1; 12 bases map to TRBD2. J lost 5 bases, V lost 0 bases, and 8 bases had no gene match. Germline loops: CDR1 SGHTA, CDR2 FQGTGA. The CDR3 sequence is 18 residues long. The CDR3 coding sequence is TGTGCCAGCAGCTTAACGGCTAGCGGGAGGGCCGGCGACAATGAGCAGTTCTTC. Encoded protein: CASSLTASGRAGDNEQFF.

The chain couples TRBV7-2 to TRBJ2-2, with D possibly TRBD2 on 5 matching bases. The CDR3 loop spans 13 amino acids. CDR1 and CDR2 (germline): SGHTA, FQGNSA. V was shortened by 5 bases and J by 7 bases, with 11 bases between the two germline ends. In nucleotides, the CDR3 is TGTGCCAGCAGCGGACCGGGGAGCGGGGAGCTGTTTTTT. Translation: CASSGPGSGELFF.